This TCR beta chain comes out of a study of shared clonotypes between healthy human individuals (TCRdb year 2020). Background for the entire study: The cohort included three men and two women between 18 and 49 years of age. For each donor, CD4 naive and CD4 memory were each run on three plates, CD8 naive on two plates, and CD8 memory on one plate. Blood TCR repertoires of about five healthy adults were deeply sequenced to estimate repertoire size and the extent of clonotype sharing between individuals. Libraries were prepared and TCR repertoires were sequenced by different laboratories using diverse techniques, in order to increase sequencing depth and limit assay-specific biases. Leukapheresis yielded between about 0.8 and 8.9 billion PBMCs per donor. Study-wide conclusions, independent of this receptor: Only blood was sampled, and tissue TCR repertoires likely differ from those in blood. Naive subsets generally had larger estimated clonotype richness than memory subsets did. Incomplete sequencing was indicated by rarefaction of sorted-subset datasets, despite the large sequencing depth. When several donors were compared, the shared fraction of clonotypes was around 4.6% for naive CD4, less than 4% for naive CD8, about 2.5% for memory CD4, and roughly 0.43% for memory CD8. Because the study included a small number of donors, the genetic and exposure-history diversity represented was limited. Pairwise subsampling indicated that sequencing depth was expected to affect the degree of clonotype sharing among donors. Clonotypes shared by all four sorted-subset donors showed higher generation probabilities than non-shared clonotypes.

Deletion took 6 bases off V and 4 bases off J, with a span of 21 bases between the germline ends. From the cysteine through the phenylalanine, the CDR3 covers 16 amino acids. CDR3 DNA is the only sequence kept; it has 48 bases, read in frame from the first base. CDR1 and CDR2, per the germline V gene (reference sequence), are LNHDA and SQIVND. Details on this clone: It has no known antigen specificity. Base-call qualities are not available, and no considerably larger clone is one nucleotide away.

Using the deep immunoSEQ assay, TCR CDR3 regions were amplified from genomic DNA by multiplex PCR. Extracted genomic DNA from each cell subset was spread evenly across all wells of several immunoSEQ 96-well plates, with each plate serving as a replicate. For sorted subsets, roughly 200 ng of genomic DNA, equivalent to 25,000 to 30,000 T cell genomes, went into each replicate PCR. The purified libraries were quantified using a Qubit 3.0 fluorometer, sized with a Bioanalyzer 2100, and then quantified again using the KAPA Library Quantification kit. Each immunoSEQ 96-well plate was sequenced on its own single-read 150-cycle Illumina NextSeq 550 flow cell. The study's processing was this. Because the immunoSEQ output held only junctional sequences and lacked quality scores, the filtering could not match the filtering applied to full-length reads. Sequences were annotated with PyIR, a Python wrapper for IgBLAST v1.9, and V/J genes and CDR3 were assigned using IMGT germline references. Reads were removed for weak V/J assignments (E-value above 1e-6), missing CDR3, stop codons, out-of-frame junctions, or ambiguous translated residues. A V3J clonotype was defined by an identical inferred V gene, J gene, and CDR3 amino acid sequence. To compute the percentage overlap between repertoires, the number of shared unique clonotypes was divided by the size of the smaller repertoire. Repertoire richness was assessed with RTK rarefaction, the Chao1 estimator, and Recon v2.1 estimates of unobserved clonotypes. OLGA was used to compute generation probabilities for all TCRbeta clonotypes that the gDNA method yielded from a few donors. TCRdb holds this immuneACCESS table with in-frame rearrangements only. Some clones are missing; in checked studies, unresolved V genes explain under half, and the rest has no known cause. V and J calls and clone size are as listed in that table; D and trimming were resolved from the DNA. Recorded for this sample are 980,000 or so clones; approximately 80% of them occurred a single time. Approximately 1.5% of the sample rests with the top ten.

The donors were healthy, HIV-negative adults with no recently reported acute infections or vaccinations. All donors were Caucasian adults living in Nashville, Tennessee, USA. CD4+ T cells were enriched through magnetic negative selection, after which naive cells were positively selected on CD45RA and the remaining negative fraction served as the memory subset. Blood was obtained by leukapheresis, after which PBMCs were separated by Ficoll-Histopaque density gradient centrifugation and cryopreserved in liquid nitrogen vapor phase. Analytical flow cytometry was used to check the purity and quantity of each magnetically sorted T cell population. Each sorted fraction had its genomic DNA isolated and then quantified by UV absorbance on a Nanodrop 2000c.

In this chain, TRBV19 is recombined with TRBJ1-2, with TRBD1 as a weak D call on 5 bases. The sequencing sample was made of memory CD4+ T cells sorted from blood. The intended sense of this specimen's cell subset or site label: CD45RA-negative fraction. The sequence came from a man in his late teens or twenties in good health. CDR3 sequence: CASRSPGPLTSYGYTF. The sequence in DNA is TGTGCCAGTAGATCCCCGGGACCCCTCACCTCCTATGGCTACACCTTC.